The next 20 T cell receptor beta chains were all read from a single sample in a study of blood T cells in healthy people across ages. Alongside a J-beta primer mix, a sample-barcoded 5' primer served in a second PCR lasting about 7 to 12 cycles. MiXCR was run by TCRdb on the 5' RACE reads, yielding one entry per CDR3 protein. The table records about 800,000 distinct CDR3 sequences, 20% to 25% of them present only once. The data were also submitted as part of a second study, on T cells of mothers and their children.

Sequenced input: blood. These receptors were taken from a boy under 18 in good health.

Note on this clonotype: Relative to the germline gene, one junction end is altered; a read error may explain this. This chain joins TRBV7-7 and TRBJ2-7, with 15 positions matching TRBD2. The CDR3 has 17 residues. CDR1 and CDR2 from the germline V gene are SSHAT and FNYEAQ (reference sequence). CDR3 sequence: CASSTGTSGRPAYEQYF. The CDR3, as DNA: TGTGCTAGCAGCACAGGGACTAGCGGGAGGCCCGCCTACGAGCAGTACTTC.

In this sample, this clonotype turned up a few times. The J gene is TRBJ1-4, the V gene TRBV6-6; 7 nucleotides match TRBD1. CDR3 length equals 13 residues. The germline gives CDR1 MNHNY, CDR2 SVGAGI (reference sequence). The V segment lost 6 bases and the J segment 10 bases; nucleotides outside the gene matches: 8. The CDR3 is CASSLRQGGKLFF. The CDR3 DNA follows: TGTGCCAGCAGCCTTAGACAGGGCGGAAAACTGTTTTTT.

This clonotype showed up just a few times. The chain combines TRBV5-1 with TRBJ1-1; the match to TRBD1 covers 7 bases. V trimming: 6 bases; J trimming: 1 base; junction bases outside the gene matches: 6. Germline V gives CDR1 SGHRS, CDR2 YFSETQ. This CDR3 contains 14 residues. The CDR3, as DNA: TGCGCCAGCATCCCCGGGACAGCGAACACTGAAGCTTTCTTT. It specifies CASIPGTANTEAFF. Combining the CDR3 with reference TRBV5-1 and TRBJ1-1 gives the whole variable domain KAGVTQTPRYLIKTRGQQVTLSCSPISGHRSVSWYQQTPGQGLQFLFEYFSETQRNKGNFPGRFSGRQFSNSRSEMNVSTLELGDSALYLCASIPGTANTEAFFGQGTRLTVV.

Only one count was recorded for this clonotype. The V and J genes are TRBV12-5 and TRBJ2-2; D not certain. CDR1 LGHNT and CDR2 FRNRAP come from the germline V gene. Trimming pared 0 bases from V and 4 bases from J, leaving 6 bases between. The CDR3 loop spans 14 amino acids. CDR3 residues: CASGLVDATGELFF. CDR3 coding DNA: TGTGCTAGTGGTTTGGTAGATGCCACCGGGGAGCTGTTTTTT.

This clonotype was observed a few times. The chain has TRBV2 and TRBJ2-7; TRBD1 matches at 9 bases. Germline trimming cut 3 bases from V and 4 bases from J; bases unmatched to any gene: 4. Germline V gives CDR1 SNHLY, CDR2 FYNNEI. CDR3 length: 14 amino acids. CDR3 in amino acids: CASSDRDREYEQYF. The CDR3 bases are TGTGCCAGCAGTGACCGGGACAGGGAATACGAGCAGTACTTC.

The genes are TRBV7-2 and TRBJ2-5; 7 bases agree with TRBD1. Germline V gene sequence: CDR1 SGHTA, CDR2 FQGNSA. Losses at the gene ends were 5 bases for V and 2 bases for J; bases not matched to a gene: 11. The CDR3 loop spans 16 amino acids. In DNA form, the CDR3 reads TGTGCCAGCAGCCAGCTACAGGGGAAAACACAAGAGACCCAGTACTTC. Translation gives CASSQLQGKTQETQYF. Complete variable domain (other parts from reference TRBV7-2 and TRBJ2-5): GAGVSQSPSNKVTEKGKDVELRCDPISGHTALYWYRQSLGQGLEFLIYFQGNSAPDKSGLPSDRFSAERTGGSVSTLTIQRTQQEDSAVYLCASSQLQGKTQETQYFGPGTRLLVL.

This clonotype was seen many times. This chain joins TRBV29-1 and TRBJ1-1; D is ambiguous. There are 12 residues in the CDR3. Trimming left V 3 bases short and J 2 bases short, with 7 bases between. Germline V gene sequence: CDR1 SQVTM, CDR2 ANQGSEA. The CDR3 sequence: CSVDSGNTEAFF. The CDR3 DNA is TGCAGCGTTGATAGTGGAAACACTGAAGCTTTCTTT.

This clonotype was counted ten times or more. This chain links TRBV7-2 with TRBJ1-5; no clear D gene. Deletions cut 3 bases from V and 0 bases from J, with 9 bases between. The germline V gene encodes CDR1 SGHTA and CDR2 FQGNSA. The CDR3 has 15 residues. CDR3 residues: CASSLGGYSNQPQHF. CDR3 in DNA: TGTGCCAGCAGCTTGGGAGGTTATAGCAATCAGCCCCAGCATTTT.

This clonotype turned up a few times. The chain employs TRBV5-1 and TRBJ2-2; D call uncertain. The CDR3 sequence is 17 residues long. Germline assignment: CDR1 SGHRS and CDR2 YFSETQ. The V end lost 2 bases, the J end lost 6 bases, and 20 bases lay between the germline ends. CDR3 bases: TGCGCCAGCAGCTTTGACCCGGTTCTAACGGCGGCCGGGGAGCTGTTTTTT. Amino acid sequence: CASSFDPVLTAAGELFF. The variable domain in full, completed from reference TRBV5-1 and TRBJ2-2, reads KAGVTQTPRYLIKTRGQQVTLSCSPISGHRSVSWYQQTPGQGLQFLFEYFSETQRNKGNFPGRFSGRQFSNSRSEMNVSTLELGDSALYLCASSFDPVLTAAGELFFGEGSRLTVL.

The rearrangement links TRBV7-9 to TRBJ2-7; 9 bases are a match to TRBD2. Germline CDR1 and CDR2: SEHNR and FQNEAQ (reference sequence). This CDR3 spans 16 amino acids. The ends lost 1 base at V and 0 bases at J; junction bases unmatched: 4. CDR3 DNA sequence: TGTGCCAGCAGCTTAGGAGGCGGGGGGGTCTCCTACGAGCAGTACTTC. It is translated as CASSLGGGGVSYEQYF.

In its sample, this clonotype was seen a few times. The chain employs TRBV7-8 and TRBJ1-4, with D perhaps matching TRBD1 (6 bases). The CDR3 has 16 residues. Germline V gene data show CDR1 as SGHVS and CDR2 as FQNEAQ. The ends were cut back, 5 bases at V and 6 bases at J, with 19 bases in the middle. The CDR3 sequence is CASSRAGGRTDEKLFF. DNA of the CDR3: TGTGCCAGCAGCCGCGCGGGGGGCCGCACTGATGAAAAACTGTTTTTT. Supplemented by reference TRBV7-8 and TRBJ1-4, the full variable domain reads GAGVSQSPRYKVAKRGQDVALRCDPISGHVSLFWYQQALGQGPEFLTYFQNEAQLDKSGLPSDRFFAERPEGSVSTLKIQRTQQEDSAVYLCASSRAGGRTDEKLFFGSGTQLSVL.

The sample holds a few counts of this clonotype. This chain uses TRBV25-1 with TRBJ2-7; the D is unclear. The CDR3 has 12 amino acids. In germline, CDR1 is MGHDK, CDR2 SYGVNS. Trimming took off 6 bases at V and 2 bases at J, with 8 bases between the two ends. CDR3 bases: TGTGCCAGCAGGGACGGCACCTACGAGCAGTACTTC. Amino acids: CASRDGTYEQYF.

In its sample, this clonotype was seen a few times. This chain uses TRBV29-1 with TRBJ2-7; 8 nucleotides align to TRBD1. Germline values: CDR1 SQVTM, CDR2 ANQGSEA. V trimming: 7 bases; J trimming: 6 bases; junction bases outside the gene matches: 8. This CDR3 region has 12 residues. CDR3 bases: TGCAGCGCTCTCGGACAGGGAGGCGAGCAGTACTTC. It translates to CSALGQGGEQYF.

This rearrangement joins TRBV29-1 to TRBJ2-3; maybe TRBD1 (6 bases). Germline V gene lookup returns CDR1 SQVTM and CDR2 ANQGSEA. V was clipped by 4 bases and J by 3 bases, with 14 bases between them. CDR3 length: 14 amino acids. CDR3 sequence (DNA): TGCAGCGTTGGGTACAGGGCCGAGACAGATACGCAGTATTTT. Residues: CSVGYRAETDTQYF.

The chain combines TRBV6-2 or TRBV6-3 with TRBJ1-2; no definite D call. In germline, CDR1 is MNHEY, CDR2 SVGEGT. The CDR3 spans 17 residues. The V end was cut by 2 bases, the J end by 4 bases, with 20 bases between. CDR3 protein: CASSYAATSPGGYGYTF. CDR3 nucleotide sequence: TGTGCCAGCAGTTACGCGGCCACGAGTCCGGGAGGCTATGGCTACACCTTC.

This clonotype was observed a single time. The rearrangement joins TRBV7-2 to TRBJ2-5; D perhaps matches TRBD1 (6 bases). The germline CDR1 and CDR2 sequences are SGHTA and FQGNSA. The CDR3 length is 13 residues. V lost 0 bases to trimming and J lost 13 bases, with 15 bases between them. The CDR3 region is CASSLAWGEDRYF. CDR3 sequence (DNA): TGTGCCAGCAGCTTAGCGTGGGGAGAGGACAGGTACTTC.

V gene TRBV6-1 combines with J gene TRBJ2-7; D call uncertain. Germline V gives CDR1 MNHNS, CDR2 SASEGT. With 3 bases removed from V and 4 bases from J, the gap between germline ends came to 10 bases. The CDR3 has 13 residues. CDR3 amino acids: CASSEAQLYEQYF. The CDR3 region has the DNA TGTGCCAGCAGTGAGGCACAGTTATACGAGCAGTACTTC.

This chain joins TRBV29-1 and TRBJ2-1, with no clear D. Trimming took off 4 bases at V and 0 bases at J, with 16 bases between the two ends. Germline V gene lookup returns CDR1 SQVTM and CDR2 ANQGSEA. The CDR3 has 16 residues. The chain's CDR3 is CSVGAFVASSYNEQFF. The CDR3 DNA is TGCAGCGTTGGGGCTTTCGTAGCTAGCTCCTACAATGAGCAGTTCTTC.

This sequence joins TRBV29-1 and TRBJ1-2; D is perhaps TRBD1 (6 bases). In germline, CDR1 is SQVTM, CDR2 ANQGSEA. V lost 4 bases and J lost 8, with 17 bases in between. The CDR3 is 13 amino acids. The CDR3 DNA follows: TGCAGCGTTGTAGGCCAGGGGTTCGCCGGCTACACCTTC. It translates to CSVVGQGFAGYTF.

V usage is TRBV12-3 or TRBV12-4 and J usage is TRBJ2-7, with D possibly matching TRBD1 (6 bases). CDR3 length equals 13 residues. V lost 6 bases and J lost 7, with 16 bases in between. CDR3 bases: TGTGCCAGCAGAACCACAGGGAGAGGAGAGCAGTACTTC. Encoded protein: CASRTTGRGEQYF.